This T cell receptor (beta chain) was retrieved from a study of metastatic and nonmetastatic thyroid tumors. This clone has only a few counts. MiXCR was used by TCRdb to re-call the PCR reads. The sample carries 43,000 or so clones, 20% to 25% recorded once. Looked up from germline, CDR1 is MNHEY and CDR2 is SMNVEV (reference sequence). The V segment lost 5 bases and the J segment 6 bases; nucleotides outside the gene matches: 10. This CDR3 comprises 14 residues. Not a single patient had been given any form of treatment at any point before undergoing thyroid surgery. The rearrangement links TRBV27 to TRBJ2-7; 7 nucleotides align to TRBD1. Sequenced material: blood. This TCR derives from a male donor with papillary thyroid cancer or a benign thyroid nodule (not recorded which). Some clones in this sample may be carry-over from other donors' samples. The CDR3 coding sequence is TGTGCCAGCAGTCTGAGCCGACAGGGAAGCGAGCAGTACTTC. It is translated as CASSLSRQGSEQYF.